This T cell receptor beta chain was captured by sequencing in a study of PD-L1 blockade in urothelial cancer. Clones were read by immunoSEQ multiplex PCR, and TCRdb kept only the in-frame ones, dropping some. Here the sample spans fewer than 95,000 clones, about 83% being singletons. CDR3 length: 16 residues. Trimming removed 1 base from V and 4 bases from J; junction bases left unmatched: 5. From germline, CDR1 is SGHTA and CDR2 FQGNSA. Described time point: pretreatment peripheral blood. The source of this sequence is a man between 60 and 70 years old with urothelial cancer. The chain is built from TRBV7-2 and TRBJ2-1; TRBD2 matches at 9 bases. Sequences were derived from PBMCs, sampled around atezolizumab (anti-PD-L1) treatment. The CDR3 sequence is CASSLVSTSGYNEQFF. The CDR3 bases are TGTGCCAGCAGCTTAGTTTCGACTAGCGGTTACAATGAGCAGTTCTTC.